This T cell receptor beta chain was profiled in a study of T cell repertoires in cytomegalovirus infection. The wider study: TCR beta signatures that were public indicated CMV infection and matching HLA type.

This clonotype was seen a few times. Its antigen remains unknown. MiXCR, run by TCRdb on the reads, gives a single entry per CDR3 protein. The sample yields some 220,000 distinct CDR3 sequences, 9% to 15% seen once. The CDR3 consists of 14 residues. Germline-derived CDR1 and CDR2 are LNHDA and SQIVND (reference sequence). The V end lost 8 bases, the J end lost 0 bases, and 13 bases lay between the germline ends. General study results and limits: Carriers of CMV plus the relevant HLA were identified by cumulative public TCR beta family frequency. HLA-C-restricted, CMV-specific TCR beta clonotypes were dominant ex vivo.

The material sequenced was PBMCs. The V gene is TRBV19, the J gene TRBJ2-5; D is perhaps TRBD1 or TRBD2 (6 bases each). This sequence was found in a human donor in good health (CMV status not recorded). Some clones in this sample may be carry-over from other donors' samples. The CDR3 protein is CASQGGTHQETQYF. The CDR3 coding sequence is TGTGCCAGTCAAGGGGGGACCCACCAAGAGACCCAGTACTTC.